The sequence of this TCR beta chain was determined in a study of T cell changes during pregnancy in multiple sclerosis. Profiled with immunoSEQ multiplex PCR; TCRdb holds only in-frame clones, not every one. The sample holds under 150,000 clones; 96% are singletons and the top ten take around 0.4%. J gave up 6 bases and V 1 base, and 8 bases lay outside the gene matches. CDR1 SNHLY and CDR2 FYNNEI come from the germline V gene. The length of the CDR3 is 15 residues. This sequence joins TRBV2 and TRBJ2-7; 8 bases line up with TRBD2. The sequences come from peripheral blood, collected after pregnancy. The source of this sequence is a female donor with multiple sclerosis, enrolled in a pregnancy study. The CDR3 DNA follows: TGTGCCAGCAGTGAAGAACTGGCGGGAGGCGGCGAGCAGTACTTC. Translated, it gives CASSEELAGGGEQYF.